The T cell receptor (beta chain) described here comes from a study of shared clonotypes between healthy human individuals. Points on this clone: Its specificity is not known.

The CDR3 runs to 17 residues. Germline CDR1 LNHDA, CDR2 SQIVND (reference sequence). V was clipped by 2 bases and J by 4 bases; unmatched bases: 10. Per the original methods: Owing to the provision of junction-only sequences devoid of quality scores by immunoSEQ, filtering differed. Sequencing was performed with immunoSEQ multiplex PCR; in TCRdb, only in-frame clones are kept and a portion is missing. From that table come the V and J calls and clone size; the DNA was used to work out D and trimming. The repertoire includes around 510,000 clones, around 76% of them detected once, and around 12% sits in the top ten. Findings and caveats of the study: Sequencing depth was expected to influence donor clonotype sharing.

The chain couples TRBV19 to TRBJ1-5; TRBD1 matches 8 bases. Sequenced input: PBMCs. The TCR sequence derives from a middle-aged woman in good health. Some clones in this sample may be carry-over from other donors' samples. This CDR3 reads CASSIKAGGAGNQPQHF. The CDR3 DNA reads TGTGCCAGTAGTATAAAGGCAGGGGGCGCGGGGAATCAGCCCCAGCATTTT.